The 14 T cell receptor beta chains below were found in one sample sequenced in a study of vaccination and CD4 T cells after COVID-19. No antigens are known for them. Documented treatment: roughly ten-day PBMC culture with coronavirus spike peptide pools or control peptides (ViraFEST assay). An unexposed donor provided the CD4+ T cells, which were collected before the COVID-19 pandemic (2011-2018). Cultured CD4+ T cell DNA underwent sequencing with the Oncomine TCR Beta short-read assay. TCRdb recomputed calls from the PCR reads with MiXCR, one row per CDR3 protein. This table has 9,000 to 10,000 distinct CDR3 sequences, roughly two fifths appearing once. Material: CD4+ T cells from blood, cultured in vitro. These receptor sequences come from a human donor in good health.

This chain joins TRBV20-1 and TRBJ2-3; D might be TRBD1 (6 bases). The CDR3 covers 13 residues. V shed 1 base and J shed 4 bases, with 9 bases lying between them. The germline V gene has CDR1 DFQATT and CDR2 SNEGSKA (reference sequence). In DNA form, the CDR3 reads TGCAGTGCTAGAGGGTCAGGGGCAGATACGCAGTATTTT. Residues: CSARGSGADTQYF.

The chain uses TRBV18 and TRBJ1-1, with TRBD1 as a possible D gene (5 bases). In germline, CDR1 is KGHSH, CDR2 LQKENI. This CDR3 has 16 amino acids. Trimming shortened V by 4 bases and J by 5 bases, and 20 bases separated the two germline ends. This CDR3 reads CASSRTAGDRGTEAFF. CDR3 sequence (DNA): TGTGCCAGCTCACGAACCGCCGGCGACAGAGGGACTGAAGCTTTCTTT.

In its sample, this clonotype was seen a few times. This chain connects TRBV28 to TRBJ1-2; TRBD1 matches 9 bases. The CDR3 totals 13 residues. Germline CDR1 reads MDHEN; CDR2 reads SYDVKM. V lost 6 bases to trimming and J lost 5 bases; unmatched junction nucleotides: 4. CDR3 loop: CASRGTGWYGYTF. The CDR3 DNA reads TGTGCCAGCAGGGGGACAGGGTGGTATGGCTACACCTTC.

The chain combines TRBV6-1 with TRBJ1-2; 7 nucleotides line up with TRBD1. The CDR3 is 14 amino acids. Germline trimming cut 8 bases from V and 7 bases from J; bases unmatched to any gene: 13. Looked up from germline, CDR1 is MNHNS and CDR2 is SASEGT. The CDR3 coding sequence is TGTGCCAGCGGCCCCCTGACAGGGAACGGTGGCTACACCTTC. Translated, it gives CASGPLTGNGGYTF.

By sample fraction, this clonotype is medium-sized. Here the CDR3 reads CATSREVQGDGYTF. DNA of the CDR3: TGTGCCACCAGCAGAGAGGTACAGGGGGATGGCTACACCTTC. The genes are TRBV15 and TRBJ1-2; 8 bases map to TRBD1. Germline values: CDR1 LNHNV, CDR2 YYDKDF (reference sequence). V trimming: 0 bases; J trimming: 6 bases; junction bases outside the gene matches: 3. The CDR3 runs 14 residues.

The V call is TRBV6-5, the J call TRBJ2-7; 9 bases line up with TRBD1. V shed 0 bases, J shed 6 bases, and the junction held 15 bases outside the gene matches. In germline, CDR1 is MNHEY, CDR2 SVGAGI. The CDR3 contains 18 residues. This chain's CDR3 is CASSYSTGDRVVFREQYF. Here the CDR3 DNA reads TGTGCCAGCAGTTACTCAACGGGGGACAGGGTAGTCTTCCGCGAGCAGTACTTC.

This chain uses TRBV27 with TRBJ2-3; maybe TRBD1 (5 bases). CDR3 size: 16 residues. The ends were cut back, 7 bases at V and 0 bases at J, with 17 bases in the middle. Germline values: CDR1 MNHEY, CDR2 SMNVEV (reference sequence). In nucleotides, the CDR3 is TGTGCCAGCAACTTGGTAGGGGCTAGGAGCACAGATACGCAGTATTTT. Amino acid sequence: CASNLVGARSTDTQYF.

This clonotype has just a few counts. The CDR3 coding sequence is TGCGCCAGCAGGGACACCCAGGAGACCCAGTACTTC. This codes for CASRDTQETQYF. The chain employs TRBV10-2 and TRBJ2-5; TRBD1 is a possible D gene (5 bases). Per the germline V gene, CDR1 is WSHSY and CDR2 is SAAADI. The V and J ends lost 6 bases and 5 bases respectively, with 10 bases between them. The CDR3 spans 12 residues.

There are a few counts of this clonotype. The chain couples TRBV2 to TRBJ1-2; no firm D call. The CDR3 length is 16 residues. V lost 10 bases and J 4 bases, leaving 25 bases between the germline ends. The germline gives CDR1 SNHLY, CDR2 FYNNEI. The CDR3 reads CATSPTGFGPSYGYTF. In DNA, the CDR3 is TGTGCCACCTCCCCGACGGGGTTCGGACCAAGCTATGGCTACACCTTC.

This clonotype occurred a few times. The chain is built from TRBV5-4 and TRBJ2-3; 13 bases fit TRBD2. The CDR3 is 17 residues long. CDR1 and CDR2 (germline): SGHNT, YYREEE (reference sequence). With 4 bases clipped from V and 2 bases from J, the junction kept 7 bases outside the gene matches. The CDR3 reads CASSPRTSGGYTDTQYF. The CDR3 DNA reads TGTGCCAGCAGCCCAAGGACTAGCGGGGGTTACACAGATACGCAGTATTTT.

The DNA of the CDR3 is TGTGCCAGCAGTGTCCGGGCCTCTAGAAATAATTCACCCCTCCACTTT. Protein sequence: CASSVRASRNNSPLHF. The chain is built from TRBV6-1 and TRBJ1-6; no firm D call. The CDR3 totals 16 residues. Trimming shortened V by 4 bases and J by 5 bases, and 15 bases separated the two germline ends. CDR1 is MNHNS and CDR2 is SASEGT in the germline V gene.

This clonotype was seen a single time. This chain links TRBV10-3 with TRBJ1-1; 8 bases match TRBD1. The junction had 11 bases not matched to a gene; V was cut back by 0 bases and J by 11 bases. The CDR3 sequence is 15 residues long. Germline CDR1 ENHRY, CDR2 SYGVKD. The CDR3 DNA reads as TGTGCCATCAGTGAGTCGATAGTCAGGGGGCAGCAGGCTTTCTTT. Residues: CAISESIVRGQQAFF.

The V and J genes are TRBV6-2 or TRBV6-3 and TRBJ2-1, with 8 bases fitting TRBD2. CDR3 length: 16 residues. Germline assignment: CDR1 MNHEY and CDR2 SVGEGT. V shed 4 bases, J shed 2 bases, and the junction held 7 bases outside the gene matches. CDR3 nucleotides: TGTGCCAGCAGTTCCTGGACTAGCCAGCCCTACAATGAGCAGTTCTTC. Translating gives CASSSWTSQPYNEQFF.

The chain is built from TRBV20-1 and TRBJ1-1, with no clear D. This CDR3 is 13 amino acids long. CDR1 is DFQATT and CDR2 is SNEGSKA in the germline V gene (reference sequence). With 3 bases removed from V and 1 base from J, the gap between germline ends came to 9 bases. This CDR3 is CSASIKANTEAFF. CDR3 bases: TGCAGTGCTAGCATTAAGGCGAACACTGAAGCTTTCTTT.